These 13 T cell receptor beta chains share one sample of origin, sequenced in a study of cytomegalovirus exposure and HLA in healthy donors (dated by TCRdb to 2015 to 2018). Library preparation was by the immunoSEQ multiplex PCR assay. For the multiplex PCR, a mixture combining 60 forward primers for TCR Vbeta segments and 13 reverse primers for TCR Jbeta segments was used. This is the immuneACCESS table as TCRdb keeps it, with only in-frame sequences that have V and J called. A part of the clones is gone; compared with another copy, unresolved V genes explain less than half, and the rest is unexplained. This sample lists 78,000 or so clones; roughly 65% were detected once. Roughly 4% of the sample rests with the top ten. What was sequenced was PBMCs. These receptor sequences come from a male donor in good health and CMV-seropositive.

This chain connects TRBV29-1 to TRBJ1-1, with D possibly matching TRBD1 (6 bases). In germline, CDR1 is SQVTM, CDR2 ANQGSEA. The V end was cut by 5 bases, the J end by 0 bases, with 10 bases between. This CDR3 comprises 13 residues. The CDR3 spells CSVLDRMNTEAFF. CDR3 DNA: TGCAGCGTTTTGGACAGAATGAACACTGAAGCTTTCTTT.

The chain uses TRBV7-3 and TRBJ2-1; 8 nucleotides agree with TRBD2. V lost 2 bases to trimming and J lost 6 bases; unmatched junction nucleotides: 3. The V gene's germline CDR1 is SGHTA and CDR2 FQGTGA. The CDR3 consists of 14 residues. CDR3 protein: CASSLRGGPNEQFF. In DNA, the CDR3 is TGTGCCAGCAGCTTACGGGGGGGCCCCAATGAGCAGTTCTTC.

This clone was seen only once. The CDR3 here is CASSPTRQGRTEAFF. CDR3 coding DNA: TGTGCCAGCAGCCCAACCCGACAGGGGCGGACTGAAGCTTTCTTT. The J gene is TRBJ1-1, the V gene TRBV28, with TRBD1 identical over 8 bases. Trimming removed 6 bases from V and 5 bases from J; junction bases left unmatched: 11. The V gene's germline CDR1 is MDHEN and CDR2 SYDVKM. This CDR3 contains 15 residues.

This clone came up a few times. The gene calls are TRBV14 and TRBJ1-2, with 7 nucleotides matching TRBD1. The V segment lost 4 bases and the J segment 2 bases; nucleotides outside the gene matches: 10. There are 16 residues in the CDR3. Germline loops: CDR1 SGHDN, CDR2 FVKESK. CDR3 loop: CASSLPVGDRNYGYTF. Written as DNA, the CDR3 is TGTGCCAGCAGCCTACCGGTGGGGGACAGAAACTATGGCTACACCTTC. Supplemented by reference TRBV14 and TRBJ1-2, the full variable domain reads EAGVTQFPSHSVIEKGQTVTLRCDPISGHDNLYWYRRVMGKEIKFLLHFVKESKQDESGMPNNRFLAERTGGTYSTLKVQPAELEDSGVYFCASSLPVGDRNYGYTFGSGTRLTVV.

CDR3 nucleotides: TGTGCCAGCAGCTCCACGGGGTTTGGCGACGAGCAGTACTTC. Translating gives CASSSTGFGDEQYF. The chain combines TRBV7-9 with TRBJ2-7, with TRBD2 as a possible D gene (5 bases). The germline V gene has CDR1 SEHNR and CDR2 FQNEAQ (reference sequence). The CDR3 is 14 amino acids. The V and J ends lost 4 bases and 5 bases respectively, with 15 bases between them.

This clone was detected only once. The rearrangement uses TRBV4-3 and TRBJ2-7; 8 bases align to TRBD2. CDR3 length: 18 amino acids. Germline V gives CDR1 LGHNA, CDR2 YSLEER. The J segment lost 2 bases and the V segment lost 0 bases, leaving 12 bases of the junction unmatched. In DNA form, the CDR3 reads TGCGCCAGCAGCCAAGAAGCAACTAGCGGAACCCGACCCTACGAGCAGTACTTC. Protein sequence: CASSQEATSGTRPYEQYF.

The CDR3 reads CASSLVGGDVNYGYTF. CDR3 in DNA: TGCGCCAGCAGCTTGGTAGGAGGGGATGTAAACTATGGCTACACCTTC. This rearrangement joins TRBV5-1 to TRBJ1-2; possible D gene TRBD1, 5 bases. The CDR3 spans 16 residues. Per germline, CDR1 SGHRS and CDR2 YFSETQ. Between the trimmed V and J ends, which lost 0 bases and 2 bases, there was a span of 14 bases.

V and J are TRBV6-5 and TRBJ2-5; possible D gene TRBD2, 6 bases. V lost 5 bases to trimming and J lost 4 bases, with 17 bases between them. The CDR3 sequence is 15 residues long. The germline CDR1 and CDR2 sequences are MNHEY and SVGAGI. This CDR3 reads CASSRTPGVGETQYF. The DNA for the CDR3 is TGTGCCAGCAGTCGCACCCCGGGGGTTGGAGAGACCCAGTACTTC.

This chain links TRBV19 with TRBJ2-1; 7 bases are shared with TRBD2. Germline V lookup: CDR1 LNHDA, CDR2 SQIVND (reference sequence). V lost 3 bases and J lost 0; bases outside the gene matches: 5. The CDR3 is made up of 16 amino acids. This chain's CDR3 is CASSMISGDSYNEQFF. CDR3 DNA: TGTGCCAGTAGTATGATCAGCGGGGACTCCTACAATGAGCAGTTCTTC.

As regards this clone: This CDR3 is also generated by other DNA sequences in the sample. The chain carries TRBV19 and TRBJ2-4, with D tentatively TRBD2 (5 bases). The CDR3 is 14 amino acids. V lost 3 bases and J 0 bases, leaving 6 bases between the germline ends. The germline gives CDR1 LNHDA, CDR2 SQIVND (reference sequence). The CDR3 sequence: CASSIRGAKNIQYF. The CDR3 DNA reads TGTGCCAGTAGTATTCGGGGAGCCAAAAACATTCAGTACTTC.

This clone was recorded a few times. This sequence joins TRBV28 and TRBJ1-2, with 12 bases aligning to TRBD1. The V gene's germline CDR1 is MDHEN and CDR2 SYDVKM. Trimming removed 3 bases from V and 8 bases from J; junction bases left unmatched: 10. The CDR3 totals 16 residues. The CDR3 spells CASSFRGQGASGGYTF. The DNA of the CDR3 is TGTGCCAGCAGTTTTCGGGGACAGGGGGCCTCGGGGGGCTACACCTTC.

The V and J genes are TRBV19 and TRBJ2-7; weak D call: TRBD1 (5 bases). This CDR3 spans 13 amino acids. Germline lookup yields CDR1 LNHDA and CDR2 SQIVND (reference sequence). Trimming stripped 3 bases from V and 4 bases from J, with 10 bases between. CDR3 sequence: CASSIRVGYEQYF. Here the CDR3 DNA reads TGTGCCAGTAGTATCAGGGTGGGATACGAGCAGTACTTC. The whole variable domain, remainder taken from reference TRBV19 and TRBJ2-7, is DGGITQSPKYLFRKEGQNVTLSCEQNLNHDAMYWYRQDPGQGLRLIYYSQIVNDFQKGDIAEGYSVSREKKESFPLTVTSAQKNPTAFYLCASSIRVGYEQYFGPGTRLTVT.

J is TRBJ1-1 and V is TRBV15; D gene unclear. Germline CDR1 reads LNHNV; CDR2 reads YYDKDF (reference sequence). Trimming cost V 0 bases and J 1 base, with 6 bases left between them. The CDR3 covers 14 residues. Here the CDR3 reads CATSRDLTNTEAFF. CDR3 in DNA: TGTGCCACCAGCAGAGATCTAACGAACACTGAAGCTTTCTTT.